This TCR beta chain was sequenced in a study of blood T cell repertoires in COVID-19. Study-wide background: Acute-phase and convalescent COVID-19 samples originated in the United States, Italy and Spain. PBMCs, B-cell-depleted T cells, or T cells provided the cDNA or gDNA that made up the material.

Trimming left V 0 bases short and J 5 bases short, with 8 bases between. CDR1 and CDR2 from the germline V gene are MNHEY and SVGAGI. This CDR3 has 13 residues. Donors were grouped by their self-reported clinical history. In the source study's methods: Nucleated cell counts were estimated from reference gene primer amplification. The repertoire was sequenced with immunoSEQ multiplex PCR; TCRdb's copy has only in-frame clones and lacks some. The V and J calls and the clone size are those of that table, but D and trimming were determined from the DNA. The top ten clones hold 1.4% of a sample with around 400,000 clones, roughly 88% of them seen once.

Sample: PBMCs or T cells enriched from blood (not recorded which). This TCR came from a woman between 18 and 30 years old who had been exposed to COVID-19. The chain has TRBV6-5 and TRBJ2-7; D might be TRBD2 (5 bases). CDR3: CASSYSAGDEQYF. In DNA form, the CDR3 reads TGTGCCAGCAGTTACTCTGCCGGGGACGAGCAGTACTTC.